This entry lists 7 T cell receptor beta chains sequenced from one sample in a study of OX40 agonist ivuxolimab in advanced cancers. Preparation of the library involved the immunoSEQ multiplex PCR assay. TCRdb took this table from immuneACCESS and kept in-frame rearrangements with V and J called. Such tables lack part of the clones; where checked against another copy, unresolved V genes explain under half of the gap, and the rest is unexplained. For this sample there are about 50,000 clones; 85% to 95% appear just once. The top ten clonotypes cover around 26% of the sample. This material consisted of CD4+ or CD8+ T cells sorted from blood, taken in a trial of the OX40 agonist ivuxolimab. These receptors originate from an adult with an advanced solid tumor such as melanoma, head and neck, liver or kidney cancer.

This rearrangement joins TRBV5-6 to TRBJ2-7, with 7 bases fitting TRBD1. Germline lookup yields CDR1 SGHDT and CDR2 YYEEEE. This CDR3 spans 14 amino acids. V trimming: 4 bases; J trimming: 3 bases; junction bases outside the gene matches: 7. The CDR3 reads CASSVVDRIYEQYF. In DNA form, the CDR3 reads TGTGCCAGCAGCGTCGTGGACAGGATCTACGAGCAGTACTTC.

The rearrangement links TRBV6-6 to TRBJ1-2, with D perhaps matching TRBD1 (6 bases). The CDR3 sequence is 15 residues long. Trimming took off 0 bases at V and 4 bases at J, with 12 bases between the two ends. In germline, CDR1 is MNHNY, CDR2 SVGAGI (reference sequence). The CDR3: CASSYSQGNGYGYTF. Here the CDR3 DNA reads TGTGCCAGCAGTTACTCGCAGGGGAATGGCTATGGCTACACCTTC.

The J gene is TRBJ1-2, the V gene TRBV5-6; a weak D match, TRBD1 (5 bases). The CDR3 loop spans 15 amino acids. Germline V gene lookup returns CDR1 SGHDT and CDR2 YYEEEE. Trimming took off 1 base at V and 0 bases at J, with 10 bases between the two ends. The CDR3 region has the DNA TGTGCCAGCAGCTTGTGGGGCGGAGCTAACTATGGCTACACCTTC. Protein product: CASSLWGGANYGYTF.

The chain recombines TRBV15 with TRBJ1-1; unclear D gene. This CDR3 has 13 residues. Trimming removed 1 base at V and 1 base at J, with 4 bases between. Germline V gene sequence: CDR1 LNHNV, CDR2 YYDKDF (reference sequence). CDR3 sequence reads: CATSRGRNTEAFF. CDR3 DNA sequence: TGTGCCACCAGCAGAGGAAGGAACACTGAAGCTTTCTTT.

The rearrangement joins TRBV6-5 to TRBJ1-5; D not certain. V lost 7 bases, J lost 0 bases, and 13 bases lay in between. CDR1 MNHEY and CDR2 SVGAGI come from the germline V gene. The CDR3 loop spans 15 amino acids. The CDR3 DNA is TGTGCCAGCATGAGCGGGCCCCTTAGCAATCAGCCCCAGCATTTT. Translation gives CASMSGPLSNQPQHF.

This chain connects TRBV4-3 to TRBJ2-5; 16 bases match TRBD2. With V trimmed by 4 bases and J by 5 bases, 4 bases remained unmatched. The CDR3 runs to 16 residues. Germline CDR1 and CDR2: LGHNA and YSLEER. The CDR3 reads CASSPGLAGGWETQYF. In DNA, the CDR3 is TGCGCCAGCAGCCCGGGACTAGCGGGAGGGTGGGAGACCCAGTACTTC.

This chain links TRBV5-8 with TRBJ1-1, with unresolved D. The V and J ends lost 2 bases and 1 base respectively, with 12 bases between them. CDR3 length: 15 residues. Germline V gene sequence: CDR1 SGHTS, CDR2 YDEGEE. The CDR3 nucleotides are TGTGCCAGCAGCTTTACCGGGAGCCCGAACACTGAAGCTTTCTTT. This sequence encodes CASSFTGSPNTEAFF.